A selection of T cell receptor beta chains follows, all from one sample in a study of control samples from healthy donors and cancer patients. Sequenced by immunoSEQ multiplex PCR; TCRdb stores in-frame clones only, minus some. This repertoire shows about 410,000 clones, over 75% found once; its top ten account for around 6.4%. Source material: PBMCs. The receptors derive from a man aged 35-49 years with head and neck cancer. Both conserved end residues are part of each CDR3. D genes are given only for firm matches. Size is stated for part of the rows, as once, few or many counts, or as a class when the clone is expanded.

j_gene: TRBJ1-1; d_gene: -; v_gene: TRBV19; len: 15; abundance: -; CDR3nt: TGTGCCAGTAGTAAGGCAGACACCTCGAACACTGAAGCTTTCTTT; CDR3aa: CASSKADTSNTEAFF
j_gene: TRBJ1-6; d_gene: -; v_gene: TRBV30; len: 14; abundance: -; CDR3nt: TGTGCCTGGACCTGGGAAGGGGTTAGGTCACCCCTCCACTTT; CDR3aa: CAWTWEGVRSPLHF
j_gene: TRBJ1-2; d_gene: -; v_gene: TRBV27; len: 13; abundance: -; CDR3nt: TGTGCCAGCAGTTTCGACCTTCGCTATGGCTACACCTTC; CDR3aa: CASSFDLRYGYTF
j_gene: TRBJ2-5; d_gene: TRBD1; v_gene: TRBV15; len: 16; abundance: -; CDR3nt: TGTGCCACCAGCAGAGGGGGGACAGGGTCCCAAGAGACCCAGTACTTC; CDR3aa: CATSRGGTGSQETQYF
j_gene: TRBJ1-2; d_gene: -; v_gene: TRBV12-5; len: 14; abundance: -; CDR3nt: TGTGCTAGTGGTCCCCCAGGCCCGGACTATGGCTACACCTTC; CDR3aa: CASGPPGPDYGYTF
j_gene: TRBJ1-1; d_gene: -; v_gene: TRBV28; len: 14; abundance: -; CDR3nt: TGTGCCAGCATAAACAACCCAGGGTACACTGAAGCTTTCTTT; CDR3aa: CASINNPGYTEAFF
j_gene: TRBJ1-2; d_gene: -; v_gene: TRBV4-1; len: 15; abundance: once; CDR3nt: TGCGCCAGCAGCCAAGTCGGCAGCTCTAACTATGGCTACACCTTC; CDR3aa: CASSQVGSSNYGYTF
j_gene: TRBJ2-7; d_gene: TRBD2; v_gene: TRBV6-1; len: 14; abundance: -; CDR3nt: TGTGCCAGCAGTGAAGGGGGGGGGACCTACGAGCAGTACTTC; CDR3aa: CASSEGGGTYEQYF
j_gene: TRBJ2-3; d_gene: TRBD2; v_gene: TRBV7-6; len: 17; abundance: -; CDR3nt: TGTGCCAGCAGCTTATTCGGGAGGTCCGGGGGAGCAGATACGCAGTATTTT; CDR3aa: CASSLFGRSGGADTQYF
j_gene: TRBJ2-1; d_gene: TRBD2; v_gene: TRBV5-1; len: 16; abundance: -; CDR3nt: TGCGCCAGCAGCATGACCGGGACTAGCGGCTACAATGAGCAGTTCTTC; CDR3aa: CASSMTGTSGYNEQFF
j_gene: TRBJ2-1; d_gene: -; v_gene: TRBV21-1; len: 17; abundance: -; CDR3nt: TGTGCCAGCAGCAACTGGGGGACGCAAAATTCCTACAATGAGCAGTTCTTC; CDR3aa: CASSNWGTQNSYNEQFF
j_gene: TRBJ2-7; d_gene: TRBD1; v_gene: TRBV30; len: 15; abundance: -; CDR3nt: TGTGCCTGGAGGGACGCCGGGACAGGGGCATTCGAGCAGTACTTC; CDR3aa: CAWRDAGTGAFEQYF
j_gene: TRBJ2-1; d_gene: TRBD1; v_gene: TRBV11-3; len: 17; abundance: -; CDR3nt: TGTGCCAGCAGCTCCCGAGGACAGGTCAGCTCCTACAATGAGCAGTTCTTC; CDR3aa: CASSSRGQVSSYNEQFF
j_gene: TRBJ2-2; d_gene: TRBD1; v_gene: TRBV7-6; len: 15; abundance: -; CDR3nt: TGTGCCAGCAGCCGGGACAGGCTAAGCCTCGGGGAGCTGTTTTTT; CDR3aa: CASSRDRLSLGELFF
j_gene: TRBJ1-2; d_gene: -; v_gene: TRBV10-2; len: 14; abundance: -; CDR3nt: TGCGCCAGCACTCCCGCCGGGACCTCCTATGGCTACACCTTC; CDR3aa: CASTPAGTSYGYTF
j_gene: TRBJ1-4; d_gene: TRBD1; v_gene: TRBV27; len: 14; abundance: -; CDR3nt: TGTGCCAGCAGTTTAGACAGGGGAGGTGAAAAACTGTTTTTT; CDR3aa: CASSLDRGGEKLFF
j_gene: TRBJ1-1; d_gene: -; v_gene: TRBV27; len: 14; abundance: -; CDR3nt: TGTGCCAGCAGTTTATCCCAGACGGGAACTGAAGCTTTCTTT; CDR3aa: CASSLSQTGTEAFF
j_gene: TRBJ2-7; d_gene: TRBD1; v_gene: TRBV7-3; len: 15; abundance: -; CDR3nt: TGTGCCAGCAGCTTAAGCCGGACAGGGGCGCTCGAGCAGTACTTC; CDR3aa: CASSLSRTGALEQYF
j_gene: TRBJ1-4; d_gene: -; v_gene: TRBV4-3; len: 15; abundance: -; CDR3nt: TGCGCCAGCAGCCAAGATTTGACAGGCCATGAAAAACTGTTTTTT; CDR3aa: CASSQDLTGHEKLFF
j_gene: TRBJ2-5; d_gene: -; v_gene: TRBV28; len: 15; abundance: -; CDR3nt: TGTGCCAGCAGTTTACTAACGGACCCCCCCAGGACCCCGTACTTC; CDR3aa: CASSLLTDPPRTPYF
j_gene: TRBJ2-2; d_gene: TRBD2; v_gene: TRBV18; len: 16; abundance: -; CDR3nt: TGTGCCAGCTCACCCGGGACTAGCGGGAACGGCGGGGAGCTGTTTTTT; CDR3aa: CASSPGTSGNGGELFF
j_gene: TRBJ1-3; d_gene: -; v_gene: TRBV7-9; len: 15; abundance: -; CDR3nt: TGTGCCAGCAGCTTAGACAGGCCCTCTGGAAACACCATATATTTT; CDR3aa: CASSLDRPSGNTIYF